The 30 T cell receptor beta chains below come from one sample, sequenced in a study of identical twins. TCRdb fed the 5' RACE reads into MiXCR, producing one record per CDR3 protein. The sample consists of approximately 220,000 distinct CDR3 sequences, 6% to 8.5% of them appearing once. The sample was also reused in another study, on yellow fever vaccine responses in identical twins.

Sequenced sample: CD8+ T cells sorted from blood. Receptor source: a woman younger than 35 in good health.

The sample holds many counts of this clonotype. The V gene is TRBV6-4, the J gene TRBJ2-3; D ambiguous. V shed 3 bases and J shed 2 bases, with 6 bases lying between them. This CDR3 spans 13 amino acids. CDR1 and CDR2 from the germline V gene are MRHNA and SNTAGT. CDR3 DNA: TGTGCCAGCAGTGAACGGGTCACAGATACGCAGTATTTT. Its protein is CASSERVTDTQYF.

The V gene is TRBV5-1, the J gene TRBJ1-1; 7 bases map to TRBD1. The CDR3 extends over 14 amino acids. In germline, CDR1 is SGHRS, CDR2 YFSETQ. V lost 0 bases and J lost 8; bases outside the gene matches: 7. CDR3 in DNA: TGCGCCAGCAGCTTGGCCTGGAGGGGGCCCGAAGCTTTCTTT. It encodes CASSLAWRGPEAFF.

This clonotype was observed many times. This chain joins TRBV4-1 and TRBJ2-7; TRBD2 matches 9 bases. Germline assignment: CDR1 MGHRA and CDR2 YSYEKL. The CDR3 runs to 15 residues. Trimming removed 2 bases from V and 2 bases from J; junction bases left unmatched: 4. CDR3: CASSQSLAGTYEQYF. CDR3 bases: TGCGCCAGCAGCCAATCACTAGCGGGCACCTACGAGCAGTACTTC.

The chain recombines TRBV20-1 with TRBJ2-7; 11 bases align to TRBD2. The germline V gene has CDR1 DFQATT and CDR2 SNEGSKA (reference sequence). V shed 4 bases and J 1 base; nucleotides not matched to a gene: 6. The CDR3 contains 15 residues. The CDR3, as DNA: TGCAGTGCTAACACGGGGACTAGCGGATCCTACGAGCAGTACTTC. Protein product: CSANTGTSGSYEQYF.

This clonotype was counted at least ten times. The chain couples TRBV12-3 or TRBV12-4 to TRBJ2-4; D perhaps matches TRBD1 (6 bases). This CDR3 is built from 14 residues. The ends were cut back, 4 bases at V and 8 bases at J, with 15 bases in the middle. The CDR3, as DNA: TGTGCCAGCAGTTCGATGGGGGCGTTGGACATTCAGTACTTC. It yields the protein CASSSMGALDIQYF.

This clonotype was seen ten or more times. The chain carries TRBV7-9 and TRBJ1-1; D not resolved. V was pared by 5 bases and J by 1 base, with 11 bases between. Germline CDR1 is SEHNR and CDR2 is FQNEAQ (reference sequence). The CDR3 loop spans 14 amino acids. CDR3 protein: CASSVGRENTEAFF. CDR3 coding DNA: TGTGCCAGCAGCGTAGGGCGAGAGAACACTGAAGCTTTCTTT.

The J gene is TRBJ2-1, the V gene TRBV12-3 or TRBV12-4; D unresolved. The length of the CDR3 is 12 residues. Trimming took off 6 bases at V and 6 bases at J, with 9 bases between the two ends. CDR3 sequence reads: CASSSVVNEQFF. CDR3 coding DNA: TGTGCCAGCAGCTCTGTGGTCAATGAGCAGTTCTTC.

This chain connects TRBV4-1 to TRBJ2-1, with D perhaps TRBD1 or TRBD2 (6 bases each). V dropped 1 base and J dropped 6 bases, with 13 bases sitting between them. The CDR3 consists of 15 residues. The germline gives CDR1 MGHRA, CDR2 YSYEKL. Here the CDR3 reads CASSQGRGAGNEQFF. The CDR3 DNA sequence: TGCGCCAGCAGCCAAGGTAGGGGGGCCGGCAATGAGCAGTTCTTC.

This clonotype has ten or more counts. The CDR3 spells CASSPNTPITDTIYF. The CDR3 region has the DNA TGTGCCAGCAGCCCAAACACCCCGATCACGGACACCATATATTTT. J is TRBJ1-3 and V is TRBV6-1, with unresolved D. The CDR3 covers 15 residues. V was cut by 6 bases and J by 8 bases, with 20 bases left in between. The germline V gene has CDR1 MNHNS and CDR2 SASEGT.

The CDR3 nucleotides are TGTGCCTGCTGTTCTGGGACTAGCGGGAGTGCACCAGACCAAGAGACCCAGTACTTC. Translation: CACCSGTSGSAPDQETQYF. The chain couples TRBV3-1 to TRBJ2-5; 14 bases are a match to TRBD2. The germline gives CDR1 LGHDT, CDR2 YNNKEL (reference sequence). The J segment lost 0 bases and the V segment lost 11 bases, leaving 17 bases of the junction unmatched. There are 19 residues in the CDR3.

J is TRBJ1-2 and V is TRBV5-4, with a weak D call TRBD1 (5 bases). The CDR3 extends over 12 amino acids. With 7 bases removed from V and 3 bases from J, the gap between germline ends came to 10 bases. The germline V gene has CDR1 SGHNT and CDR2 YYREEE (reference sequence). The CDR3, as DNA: TGTGCCAGCCATGGAGGGGACTATGGCTACACCTTC. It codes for CASHGGDYGYTF.

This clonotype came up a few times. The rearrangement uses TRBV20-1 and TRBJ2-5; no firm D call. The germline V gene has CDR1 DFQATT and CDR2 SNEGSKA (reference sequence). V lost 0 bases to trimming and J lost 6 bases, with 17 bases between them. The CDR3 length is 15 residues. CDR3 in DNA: TGCAGTGCTAGAGATCGAGATAGGGATGAGAAGACCCAGTACTTC. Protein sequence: CSARDRDRDEKTQYF.

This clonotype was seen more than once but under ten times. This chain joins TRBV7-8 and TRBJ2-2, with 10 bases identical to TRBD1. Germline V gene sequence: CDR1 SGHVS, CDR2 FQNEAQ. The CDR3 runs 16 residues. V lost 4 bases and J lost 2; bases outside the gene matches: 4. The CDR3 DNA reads TGTGCCAGCAGCTCCGACAGGGGGCTTAACACCGGGGAGCTGTTTTTT. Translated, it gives CASSSDRGLNTGELFF.

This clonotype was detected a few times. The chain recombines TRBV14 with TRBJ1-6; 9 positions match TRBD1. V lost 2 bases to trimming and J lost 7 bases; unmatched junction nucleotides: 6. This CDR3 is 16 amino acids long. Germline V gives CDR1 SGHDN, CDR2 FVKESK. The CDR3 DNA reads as TGTGCCAGCAGCCAAAAGGGGACAGGGTGGAATTCACCCCTCCACTTT. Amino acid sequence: CASSQKGTGWNSPLHF. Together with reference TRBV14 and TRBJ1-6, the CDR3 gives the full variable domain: EAGVTQFPSHSVIEKGQTVTLRCDPISGHDNLYWYRRVMGKEIKFLLHFVKESKQDESGMPNNRFLAERTGGTYSTLKVQPAELEDSGVYFCASSQKGTGWNSPLHFGNGTRLTVT.

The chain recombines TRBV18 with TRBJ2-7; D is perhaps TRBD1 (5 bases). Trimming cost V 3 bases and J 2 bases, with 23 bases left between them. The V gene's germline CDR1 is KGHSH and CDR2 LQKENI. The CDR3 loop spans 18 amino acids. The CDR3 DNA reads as TGTGCCAGCTCACCCTTAGGGCAGGACATCAACCCCACCTACGAGCAGTACGTC. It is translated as CASSPLGQDINPTYEQYV.

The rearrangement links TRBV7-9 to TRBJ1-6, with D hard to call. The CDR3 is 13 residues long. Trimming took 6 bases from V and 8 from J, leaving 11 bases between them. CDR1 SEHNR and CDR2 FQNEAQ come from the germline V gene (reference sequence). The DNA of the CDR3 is TGTGCCAGCAGTTTAACGCTGGATTCACCCCTCCACTTT. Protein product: CASSLTLDSPLHF.

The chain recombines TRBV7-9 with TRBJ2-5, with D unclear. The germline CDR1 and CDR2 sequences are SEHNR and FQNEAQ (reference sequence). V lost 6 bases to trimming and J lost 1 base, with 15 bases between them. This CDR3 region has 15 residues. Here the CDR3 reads CASRYSDVSQETQYF. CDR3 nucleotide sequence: TGTGCCAGCAGATACAGTGATGTGTCCCAAGAGACCCAGTACTTC.

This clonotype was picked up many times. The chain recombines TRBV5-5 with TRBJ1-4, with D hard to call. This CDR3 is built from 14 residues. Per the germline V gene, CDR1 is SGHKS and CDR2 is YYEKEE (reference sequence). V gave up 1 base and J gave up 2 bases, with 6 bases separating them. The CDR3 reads CASSLLGTNEKLFF. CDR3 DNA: TGTGCCAGCAGCTTGTTAGGCACTAATGAAAAACTGTTTTTT.

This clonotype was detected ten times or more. This CDR3 reads CASSQDRTGGRYGYTF. CDR3 in DNA: TGCGCCAGCAGCCAAGATCGGACAGGAGGAAGGTATGGCTACACCTTC. The chain is built from TRBV4-1 and TRBJ1-2; 7 bases map to TRBD1. The CDR3 spans 16 residues. Germline CDR1 and CDR2: MGHRA and YSYEKL. V trimming: 0 bases; J trimming: 5 bases; junction bases outside the gene matches: 9.

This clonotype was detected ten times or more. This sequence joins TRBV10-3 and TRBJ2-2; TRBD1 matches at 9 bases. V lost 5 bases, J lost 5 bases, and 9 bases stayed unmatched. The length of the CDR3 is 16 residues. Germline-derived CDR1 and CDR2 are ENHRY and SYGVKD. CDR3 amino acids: CAISYLGTGNTGELFF. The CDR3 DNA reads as TGTGCCATCAGTTACCTTGGGACAGGGAATACCGGGGAGCTGTTTTTT.

CDR3 sequence: CASSQARQGVEKLFF. The CDR3 nucleotides read TGTGCCAGCAGCCAGGCTCGACAGGGGGTTGAAAAACTGTTTTTT. V usage is TRBV7-9 and J usage is TRBJ1-4; 9 positions match TRBD1. The CDR3 spans 15 residues. J was trimmed by 7 bases and V by 5 bases; bases with no gene match: 8. CDR1 is SEHNR, CDR2 FQNEAQ, per germline (reference sequence).

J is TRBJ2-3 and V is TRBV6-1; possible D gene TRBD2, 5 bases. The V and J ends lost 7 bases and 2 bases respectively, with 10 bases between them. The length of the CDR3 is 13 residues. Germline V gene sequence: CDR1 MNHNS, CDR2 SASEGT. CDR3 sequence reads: CASKRTFTDTQYF. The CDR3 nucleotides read TGTGCCAGCAAGCGGACCTTCACAGATACGCAGTATTTT.

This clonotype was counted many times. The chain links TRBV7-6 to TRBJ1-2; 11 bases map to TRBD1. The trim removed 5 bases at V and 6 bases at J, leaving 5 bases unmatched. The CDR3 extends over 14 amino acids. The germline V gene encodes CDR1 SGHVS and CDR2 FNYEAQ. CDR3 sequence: CASSPWTGGDGYTF. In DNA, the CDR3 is TGTGCCAGCAGCCCTTGGACAGGGGGCGATGGCTACACCTTC.

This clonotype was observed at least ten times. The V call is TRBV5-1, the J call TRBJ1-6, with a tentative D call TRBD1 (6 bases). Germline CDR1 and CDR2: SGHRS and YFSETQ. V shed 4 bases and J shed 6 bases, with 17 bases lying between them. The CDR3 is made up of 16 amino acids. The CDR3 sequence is CASSSPDSGLNSPLHF. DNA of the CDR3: TGCGCCAGCAGCAGCCCGGACAGCGGGCTTAATTCACCCCTCCACTTT.

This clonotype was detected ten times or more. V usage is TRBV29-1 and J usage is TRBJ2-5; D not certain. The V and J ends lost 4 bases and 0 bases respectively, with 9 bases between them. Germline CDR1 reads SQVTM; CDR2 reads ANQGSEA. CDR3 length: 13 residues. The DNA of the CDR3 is TGCAGCGTTGTATTGGCTAACCAAGAGACCCAGTACTTC. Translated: CSVVLANQETQYF.

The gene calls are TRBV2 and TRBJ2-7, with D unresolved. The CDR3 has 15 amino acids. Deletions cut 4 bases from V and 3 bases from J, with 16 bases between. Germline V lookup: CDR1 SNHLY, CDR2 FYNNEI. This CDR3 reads CASSGVLEASYEQYF. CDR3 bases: TGTGCCAGCAGTGGGGTTCTCGAGGCCAGCTACGAGCAGTACTTC.

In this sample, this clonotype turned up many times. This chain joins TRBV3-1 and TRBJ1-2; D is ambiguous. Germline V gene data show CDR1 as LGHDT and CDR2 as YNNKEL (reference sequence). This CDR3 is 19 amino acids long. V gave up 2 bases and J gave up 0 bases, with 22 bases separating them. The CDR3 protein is CASSQLGTLGLAPNYGYTF. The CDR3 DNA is TGTGCCAGCAGCCAATTGGGTACCCTCGGCCTAGCTCCTAACTATGGCTACACCTTC.

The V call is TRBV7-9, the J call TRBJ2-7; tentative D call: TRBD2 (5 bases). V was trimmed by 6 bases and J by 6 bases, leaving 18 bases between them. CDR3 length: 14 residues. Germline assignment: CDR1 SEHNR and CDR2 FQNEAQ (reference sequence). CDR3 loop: CASRPHCIGSEQYV. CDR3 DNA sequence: TGTGCCAGCAGACCCCATTGTATAGGGAGCGAGCAGTACGTC.

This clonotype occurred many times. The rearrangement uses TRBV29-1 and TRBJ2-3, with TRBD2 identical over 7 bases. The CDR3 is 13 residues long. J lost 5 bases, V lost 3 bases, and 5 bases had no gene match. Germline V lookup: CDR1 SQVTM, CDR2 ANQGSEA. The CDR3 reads CSVDTGGQDTQYF. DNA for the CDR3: TGCAGCGTTGATACGGGAGGCCAAGATACGCAGTATTTT.

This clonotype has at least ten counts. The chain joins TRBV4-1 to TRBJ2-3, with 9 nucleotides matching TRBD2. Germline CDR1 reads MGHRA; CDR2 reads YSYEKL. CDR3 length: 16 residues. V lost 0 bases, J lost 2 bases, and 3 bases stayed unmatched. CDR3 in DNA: TGCGCCAGCAGCCAAGAGCGGGGGGGGCTCACAGATACGCAGTATTTT. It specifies CASSQERGGLTDTQYF.